This T cell receptor beta chain was recorded in a study of cytomegalovirus exposure and HLA in healthy donors. CDR1 is SGHTA and CDR2 is FQGNSA in the germline V gene. This CDR3 comprises 12 residues. Deletions cut 3 bases from V and 5 bases from J, with 6 bases between. TCRdb's table, derived via immunoSEQ multiplex PCR, lists solely in-frame clones and lacks some. This sample has about 60,000 clones; around 95% occur once, and the top ten carry 7%. Sequenced: PBMCs. The chain employs TRBV7-2 and TRBJ2-3; D not resolved. The receptor's source is a woman between 18 and 29 years old in good health and CMV-seropositive. CDR3 sequence: CASSLFRDTQYF. The CDR3 nucleotides are TGTGCCAGCAGCTTGTTTCGAGATACGCAGTATTTT.